This T cell receptor (beta chain) emerged from a study of type 1 regulatory T cells. Study-wide background: An in vitro protocol generated T-allo10, a Tr1-enriched, alloantigen-specific CD4 T cell product.

About this clonotype itself: Antigen unknown.

T-allo10 cells from the graft donor were described as anergic, host-alloantigen-specific, and alloantigen-specific suppressors. Germline V gene lookup returns CDR1 ENHRY and CDR2 SYGVKD. V lost 3 bases and J 2 bases, leaving 11 bases between the germline ends. The CDR3 is 15 residues long. One entry per CDR3 protein results from TCRdb running MiXCR on the reads. In the table there are roughly 68,000 distinct CDR3 sequences, about 60% of which are singletons. The chain employs TRBV10-3 and TRBJ2-4; D not certain. The sequencing sample was made of cultured T cells, either the whole culture or a sorted T cell fraction (not recorded which). Subset: Tr1-enriched cell product generated in vitro against host alloantigens. The sequence was collected from a human donor in good health. The CDR3 nucleotides read TGTGCCATCAGTGACACCGGGTTTTCCAAAAACATTCAGTACTTC. This codes for CAISDTGFSKNIQYF.